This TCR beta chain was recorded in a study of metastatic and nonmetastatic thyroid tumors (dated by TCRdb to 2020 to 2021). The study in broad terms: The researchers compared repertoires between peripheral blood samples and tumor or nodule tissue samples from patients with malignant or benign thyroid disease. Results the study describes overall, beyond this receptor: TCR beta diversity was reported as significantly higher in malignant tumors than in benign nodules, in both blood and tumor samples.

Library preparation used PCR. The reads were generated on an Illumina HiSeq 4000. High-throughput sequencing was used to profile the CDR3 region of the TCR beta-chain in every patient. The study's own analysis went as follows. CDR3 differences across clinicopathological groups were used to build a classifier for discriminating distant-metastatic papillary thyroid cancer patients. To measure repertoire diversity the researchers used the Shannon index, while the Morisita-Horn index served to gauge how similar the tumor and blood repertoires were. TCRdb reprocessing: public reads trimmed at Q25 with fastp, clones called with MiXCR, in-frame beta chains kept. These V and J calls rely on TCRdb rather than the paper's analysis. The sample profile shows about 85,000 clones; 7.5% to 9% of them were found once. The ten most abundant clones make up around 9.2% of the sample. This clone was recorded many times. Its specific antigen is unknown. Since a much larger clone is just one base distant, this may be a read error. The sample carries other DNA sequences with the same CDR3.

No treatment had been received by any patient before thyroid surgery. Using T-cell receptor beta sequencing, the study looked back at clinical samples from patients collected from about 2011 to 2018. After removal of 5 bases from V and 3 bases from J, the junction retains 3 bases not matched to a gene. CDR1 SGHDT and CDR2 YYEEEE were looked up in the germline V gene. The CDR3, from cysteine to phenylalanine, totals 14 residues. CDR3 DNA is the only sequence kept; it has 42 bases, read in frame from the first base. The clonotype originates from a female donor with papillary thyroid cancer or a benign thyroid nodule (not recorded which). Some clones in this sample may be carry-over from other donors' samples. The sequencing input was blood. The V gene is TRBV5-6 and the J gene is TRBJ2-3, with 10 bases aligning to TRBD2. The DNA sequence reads TGTGCCAGCAGTACGGGACTAGCGACAGATACGCAGTATTTT. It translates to CASSTGLATDTQYF.